This T cell receptor (beta chain) was identified during a study of blood T cells in healthy people across ages. Study details: About one barcoded beta molecule per two T cells was captured by template switching.

Peripheral blood, roughly 9.3 milliliters per donor, was collected. Deletions cut 0 bases from V and 1 base from J, with 12 bases between. Germline loops: CDR1 MNHEY, CDR2 SVGAGI. This CDR3 contains 16 residues. A sample-barcoded 5' primer and a J-beta primer mix were used in a second PCR of roughly 7 to 11 cycles. TCRdb fed the 5' RACE reads into MiXCR, producing one record per CDR3 protein. The sample has over 1,500,000 distinct CDR3 sequences, about two fifths seen once. This clonotype was obtained from a human donor in good health. The sequencing input was blood. The J gene is TRBJ1-1, the V gene TRBV6-5, with D maybe TRBD1 (5 bases). The CDR3 DNA follows: TGTGCCAGCAGTTACTCAGGGGCAGGTCCGAACACTGAAGCTTTCTTT. It encodes CASSYSGAGPNTEAFF.